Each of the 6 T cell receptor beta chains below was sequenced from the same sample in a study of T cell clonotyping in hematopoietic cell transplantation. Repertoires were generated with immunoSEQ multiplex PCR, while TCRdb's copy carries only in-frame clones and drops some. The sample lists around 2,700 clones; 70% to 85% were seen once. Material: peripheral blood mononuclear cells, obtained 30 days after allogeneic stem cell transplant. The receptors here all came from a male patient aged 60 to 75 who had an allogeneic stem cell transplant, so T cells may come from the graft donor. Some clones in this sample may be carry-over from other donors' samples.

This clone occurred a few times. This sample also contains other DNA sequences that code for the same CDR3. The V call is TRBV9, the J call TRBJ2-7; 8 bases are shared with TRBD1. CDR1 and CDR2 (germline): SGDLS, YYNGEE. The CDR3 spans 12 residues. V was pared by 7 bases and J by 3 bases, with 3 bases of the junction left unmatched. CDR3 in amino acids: CASGQGSYEQYF. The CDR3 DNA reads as TGTGCCAGCGGACAGGGTAGCTACGAGCAGTACTTC.

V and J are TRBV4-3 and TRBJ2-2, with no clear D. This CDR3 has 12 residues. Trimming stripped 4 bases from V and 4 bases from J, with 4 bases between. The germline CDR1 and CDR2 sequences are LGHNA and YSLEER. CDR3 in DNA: TGCGCCAGCAGCCGGGTCACCGGGGAGCTGTTTTTT. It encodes CASSRVTGELFF.

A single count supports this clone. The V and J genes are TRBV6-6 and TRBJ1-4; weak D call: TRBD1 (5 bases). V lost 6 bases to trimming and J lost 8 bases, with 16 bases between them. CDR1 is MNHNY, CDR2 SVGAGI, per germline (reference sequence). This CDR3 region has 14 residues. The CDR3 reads CASRPTARGEKLFF. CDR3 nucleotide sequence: TGTGCCAGCAGACCGACCGCGAGGGGAGAAAAACTGTTTTTT.

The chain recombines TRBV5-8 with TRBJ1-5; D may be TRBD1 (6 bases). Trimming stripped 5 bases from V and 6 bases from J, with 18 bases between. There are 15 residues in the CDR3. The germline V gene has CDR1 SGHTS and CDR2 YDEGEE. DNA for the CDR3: TGTGCCAGCAGTCTTGACAGGACGTGGGGTCAGCCCCAGCATTTT. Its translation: CASSLDRTWGQPQHF.

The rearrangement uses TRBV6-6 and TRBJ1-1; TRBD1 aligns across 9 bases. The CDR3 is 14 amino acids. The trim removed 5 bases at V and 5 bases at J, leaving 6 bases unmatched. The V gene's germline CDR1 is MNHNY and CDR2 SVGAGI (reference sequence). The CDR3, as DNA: TGTGCCAGCAGTCATGGACAGGGGAGTACTGAAGCTTTCTTT. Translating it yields CASSHGQGSTEAFF.

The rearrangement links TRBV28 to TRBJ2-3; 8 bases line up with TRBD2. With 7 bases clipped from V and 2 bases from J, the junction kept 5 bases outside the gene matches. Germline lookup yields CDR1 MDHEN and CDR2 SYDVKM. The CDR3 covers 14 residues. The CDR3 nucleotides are TGTGCCAGCATAACTAGCGGATTCACAGATACGCAGTATTTT. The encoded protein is CASITSGFTDTQYF.